One T cell receptor (beta chain) is described in this entry. Its target is not known. PCR was performed using 60 Vbeta and 13 Jbeta primers. Assay: immunoSEQ multiplex PCR; the TCRdb copy retains only in-frame clones and omits some. This table holds about 130,000 clones, around 79% found once. This sample was included in a study of cytomegalovirus exposure and HLA in healthy donors. The study, taken as a whole, reports: Later analysis indicated greater clonal expansion among HLA-associated TCR beta chains than among equally common other chains. TCR sequences were mostly rare, though some public TCRs occurred in many donors. The presence/absence work took it that sequencing depth was about the same across donors.

CDR1 and CDR2 from the germline V gene are MDHEN and SYDVKM. V was cut by 2 bases and J by 7 bases, with 17 bases left in between. The CDR3 totals 15 residues. Material for sequencing was PBMCs. The TCR comes from a woman aged 40 to 49 in good health and CMV-seronegative. The gene calls are TRBV28 and TRBJ2-5, with a tentative D call TRBD1 (6 bases). The CDR3 nucleotides read TGTGCCAGCAGTTTAATATTAAGGGGGATGGGGACCCAGTACTTC. Amino acids: CASSLILRGMGTQYF.